This T cell receptor beta chain was retrieved from a study of CD8+ T cells in alopecia areata. Whole-study context: Treated patients were given oral tofacitinib, which was dosed at 5 to 10 mg twice daily.

cDNA prepared by RNA extraction and subsequent reverse transcription served as the template for sequencing. Libraries were prepared by immunoSEQ multiplex PCR; TCRdb keeps only in-frame clonotypes and omits some of them. The sample has around 100,000 clones, about 61% seen once. Details on this clone: Its antigen is unknown. Other DNA variants within this sample encode the same CDR3.

The study, taken as a whole, reports: Normal scalp showed lower clonality than lesional scalp, especially alopecia totalis/universalis. Treatment with tofacitinib significantly lowered scalp clonality and reduced expanded CD8+ clones among the top 100. While patients received tofacitinib, many expanded lesional clones remained present in scalp and blood.

The CDR3 is made up of 11 amino acids. Germline-derived CDR1 and CDR2 are GTSNPN and SVGIG (reference sequence). The V and J ends lost 1 base and 4 bases respectively, with 5 bases between them. Noted treatment: oral pan-JAK inhibitor, 5-10 mg twice daily. The TCR comes from a human donor with alopecia areata. The chain recombines TRBV30 with TRBJ2-7; D not certain. The sequenced sample was CD8+ T cells sorted from blood, obtained at approximately week 56, from a patient treated with tofacitinib. Here the CDR3 reads CAWSAGYEQYF. The CDR3 DNA reads TGTGCCTGGAGTGCTGGGTACGAGCAGTACTTC.